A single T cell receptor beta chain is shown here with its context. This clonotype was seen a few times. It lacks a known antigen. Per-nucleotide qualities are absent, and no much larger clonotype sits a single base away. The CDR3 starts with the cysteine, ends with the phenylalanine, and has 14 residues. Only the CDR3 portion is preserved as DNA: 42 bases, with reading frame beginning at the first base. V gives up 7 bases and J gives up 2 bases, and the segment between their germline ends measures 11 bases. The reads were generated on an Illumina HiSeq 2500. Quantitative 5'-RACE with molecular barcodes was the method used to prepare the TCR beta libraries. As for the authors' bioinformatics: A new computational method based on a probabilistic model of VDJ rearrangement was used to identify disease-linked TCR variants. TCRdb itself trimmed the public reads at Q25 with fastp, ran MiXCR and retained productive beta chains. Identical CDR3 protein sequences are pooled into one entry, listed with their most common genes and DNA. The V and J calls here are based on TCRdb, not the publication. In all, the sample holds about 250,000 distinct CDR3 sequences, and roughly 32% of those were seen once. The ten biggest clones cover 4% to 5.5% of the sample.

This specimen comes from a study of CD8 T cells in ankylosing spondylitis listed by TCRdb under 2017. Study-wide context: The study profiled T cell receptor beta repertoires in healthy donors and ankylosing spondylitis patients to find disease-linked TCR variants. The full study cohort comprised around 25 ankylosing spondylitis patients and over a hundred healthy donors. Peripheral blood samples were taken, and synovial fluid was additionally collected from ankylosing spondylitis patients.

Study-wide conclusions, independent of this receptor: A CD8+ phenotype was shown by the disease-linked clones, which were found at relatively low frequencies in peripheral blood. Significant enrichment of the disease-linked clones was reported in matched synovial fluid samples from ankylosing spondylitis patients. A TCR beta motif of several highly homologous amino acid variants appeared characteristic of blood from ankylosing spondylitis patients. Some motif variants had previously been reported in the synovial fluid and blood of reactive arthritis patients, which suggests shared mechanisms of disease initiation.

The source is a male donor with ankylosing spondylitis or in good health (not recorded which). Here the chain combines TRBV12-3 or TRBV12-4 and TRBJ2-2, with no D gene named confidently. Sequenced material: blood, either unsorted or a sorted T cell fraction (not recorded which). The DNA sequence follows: TGTGCCAGCATCAGCAGATCCAACACCGGGGAGCTGTTTTTT. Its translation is CASISRSNTGELFF.